This T cell receptor (beta chain) was sequenced for a study of T cells after yellow fever vaccination. Generation of TCR cDNA used 5'RACE template switching (which added a universal primer site and UMIs). MiXCR, run by TCRdb on the 5' RACE reads, gives a single entry per CDR3 protein. This sample has 200,000 to 300,000 distinct CDR3 sequences, with less than 7.5% found just once. Whole-study results and caveats: Among primary-vaccination clones, most reappeared after the booster, at about 95% for CD4 and more than 75% for CD8.

This clonotype has more than one count but fewer than ten. Its cognate antigen is unknown. This TCR derives from a man aged 30 to 39 who received the YFV17D yellow fever vaccine. This sample comprised CD4+ T cells sorted from PBMCs, obtained on the day of the yellow fever booster vaccination.

The CDR3 protein is CSARDLREVDNEQFF. CDR3 in DNA: TGCAGTGCTAGAGATCTACGGGAGGTCGACAATGAGCAGTTCTTC. The rearrangement uses TRBV20-1 and TRBJ2-1, with 7 bases matching TRBD2. Per the germline V gene, CDR1 is DFQATT and CDR2 is SNEGSKA (reference sequence). The CDR3 runs 15 residues. The J segment lost 5 bases and the V segment lost 0 bases, leaving 7 bases of the junction unmatched.